This T cell receptor beta chain was captured by sequencing in a study of CD8 T cells in Susac syndrome. Across the whole study: Patients with Susac syndrome were therapy-naive, on corticosteroids, or on intravenous immunoglobulin alone at the time that blood was drawn.

Random hexamers served to reverse transcribe about 0.5 to 1 ug RNA. TCRdb redid the calling of the immunoSEQ multiplex PCR reads with MiXCR, one entry per CDR3 protein. The table has 95,000 to 150,000 distinct CDR3 sequences, about 95% seen once. The T cells that were sequenced for TCR beta were CD8+ and CD4+ cells from blood. Study-wide findings and caveats: A few Susac-specific public clones appeared in CD8+ TEMRA repertoires, and sixteen in total CD8+ repertoires.

This clonotype came up once. Its antigen is undetermined. Sample: CD8+ T cells from PBMCs. The sequence was collected from a human donor with Susac syndrome.

The CDR3 sequence is CASSTQGSDTEAFF. In nucleotides, the CDR3 is TGTGCCAGCAGTACACAGGGGTCAGACACTGAAGCTTTCTTT. The chain carries TRBV27 and TRBJ1-1; 7 nucleotides align to TRBD1. The CDR3 totals 14 residues. J lost 3 bases, V lost 5 bases, and 6 bases had no gene match. CDR1 and CDR2 from the germline V gene are MNHEY and SMNVEV (reference sequence).